The present TCR beta chain was sequenced within a study of T cells in Graves' hyperthyroidism and ophthalmopathy. It was RNA transcripts that yielded the amplified TCR beta CDR3 regions. RT-PCR in the first round (using the HTBI primer set) targeted the TCR CDR3. TCRdb processed the multiplex PCR reads anew with MiXCR; each CDR3 protein has one entry. The sample records 400,000 or so distinct CDR3 sequences, 13% to 15% being singletons. Overall study results and limits: Blood also contained most expanded thyroid clonotypes above 0.001.

At least ten counts were recorded for this clonotype. Its antigen is currently unknown. J lost 7 bases, V lost 5 bases, and 14 bases had no gene match. The CDR3 has 16 residues. Germline values: CDR1 SGHTA, CDR2 FQGTGA. Duration under 3 months, a NOSPECS grade of at least 4, and a Clinical Activity Score of at least 3 characterized the ophthalmopathy patients. Patients were excluded because of uncontrolled infection, other autoimmune disease, pregnancy or lactation. Extraction of PBMCs used roughly 9.3 ml of fresh peripheral blood. The origin of this receptor is a woman in her fifties or sixties with Graves' ophthalmopathy. Sequenced: blood. The chain carries TRBV7-3 and TRBJ2-1; 7 bases fit TRBD2. The CDR3 DNA reads as TGTGCCAGCAGCCTCGTCGGGGCGGGAGCGGGGAATGAGCAGTTCTTC. It translates to CASSLVGAGAGNEQFF.